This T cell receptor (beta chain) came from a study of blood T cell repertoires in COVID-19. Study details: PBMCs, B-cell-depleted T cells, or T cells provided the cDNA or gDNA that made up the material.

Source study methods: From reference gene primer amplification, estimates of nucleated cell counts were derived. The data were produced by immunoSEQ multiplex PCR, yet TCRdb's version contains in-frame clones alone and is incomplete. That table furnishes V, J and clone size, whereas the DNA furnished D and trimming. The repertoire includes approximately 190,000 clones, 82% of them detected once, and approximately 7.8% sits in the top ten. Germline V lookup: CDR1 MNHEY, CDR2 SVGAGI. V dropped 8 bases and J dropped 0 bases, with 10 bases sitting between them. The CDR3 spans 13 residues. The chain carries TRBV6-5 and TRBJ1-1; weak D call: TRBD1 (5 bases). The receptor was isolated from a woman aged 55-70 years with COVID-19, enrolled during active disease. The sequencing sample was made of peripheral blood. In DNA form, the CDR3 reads TGTGCCAGCGGGGCCAGGGTGAACACTGAAGCTTTCTTT. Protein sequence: CASGARVNTEAFF.